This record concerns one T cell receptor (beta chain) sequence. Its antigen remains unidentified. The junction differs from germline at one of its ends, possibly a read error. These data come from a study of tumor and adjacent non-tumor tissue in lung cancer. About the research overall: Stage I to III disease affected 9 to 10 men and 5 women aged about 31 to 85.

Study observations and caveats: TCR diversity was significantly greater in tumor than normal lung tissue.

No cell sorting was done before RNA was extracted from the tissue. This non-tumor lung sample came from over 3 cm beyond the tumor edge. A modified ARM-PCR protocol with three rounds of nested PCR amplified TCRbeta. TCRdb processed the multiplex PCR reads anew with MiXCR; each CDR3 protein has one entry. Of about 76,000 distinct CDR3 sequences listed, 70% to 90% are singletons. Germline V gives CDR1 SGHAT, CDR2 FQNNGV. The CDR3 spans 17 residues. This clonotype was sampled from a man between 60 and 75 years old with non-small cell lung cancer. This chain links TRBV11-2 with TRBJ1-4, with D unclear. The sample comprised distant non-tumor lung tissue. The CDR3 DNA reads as TGTGCCAGCAGCTTAGTCCCGCAGAGTAGTTCTAATGTAAAACTGTTTTTT. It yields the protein CASSLVPQSSSNVKLFF.